This TCR beta chain came from a study of cytomegalovirus exposure and HLA in healthy donors. Study-level results: Later on, an analysis tied 15,000 or so TCR beta sequences to HLA alleles at 0.05 false discovery rate. Presence/absence analyses rested on an assumption that sequencing depth was roughly uniform across donors.

Note on this clone: What it binds is not known. Germline is not matched at one junction end, which may reflect a read error.

Researchers ran the PCR with 60 Vbeta and 13 Jbeta primers. Libraries were prepared by immunoSEQ multiplex PCR; TCRdb keeps only in-frame clonotypes and omits some of them. The table lists more than 150,000 clones, approximately 81% of them singletons. This CDR3 region has 15 residues. Germline V lookup: CDR1 SSHAT, CDR2 FNYEAQ (reference sequence). The sample was PBMCs. The rearrangement uses TRBV7-7 and TRBJ2-5; no clear D. The receptor's source is a boy between 5 and 17 years old in good health and CMV-seronegative. CDR3 bases: TGTGCTAGCAGCTCCCTACCGTCTCTTAAAGAGACCCAGTACTTC. Protein product: CASSSLPSLKETQYF.